This entry lists 19 T cell receptor beta chains sequenced from one sample in a study of a mutant IDH1 vaccine in newly diagnosed glioma. Noted time point: week 5, during vaccination. The vaccine gave 300 ug of a 20-mer mutant IDH1 peptide subcutaneously per dose. For these TCRs, the target antigens are not known. TCRdb's copy holds only in-frame clones and misses some; the assay was immunoSEQ multiplex PCR. The sample holds 30,000 to 45,000 clones, about nine tenths seen once. Sample: PBMCs, taken from a glioma patient whose treatment included an IDH1 peptide vaccine. These receptors came from a man over 45 with glioma.

The rearrangement uses TRBV2 and TRBJ2-3; 7 positions agree with TRBD1. The trim removed 3 bases at V and 2 bases at J, leaving 5 bases unmatched. The germline V gene encodes CDR1 SNHLY and CDR2 FYNNEI. This CDR3 has 15 amino acids. The CDR3: CASSDGDSHTDTQYF. CDR3 DNA: TGTGCCAGCAGTGATGGGGACAGTCACACAGATACGCAGTATTTT.

This chain connects TRBV7-2 to TRBJ2-5; D is ambiguous. The V and J ends lost 1 base and 5 bases respectively, with 11 bases between them. The CDR3 is 14 residues long. The V gene's germline CDR1 is SGHTA and CDR2 FQGNSA. The CDR3 DNA follows: TGTGCCAGCAGCTTAGTAGCTAGTTGGGAGACCCAGTACTTC. The encoded protein is CASSLVASWETQYF.

V is TRBV15 and J is TRBJ2-1, with D maybe TRBD2 (6 bases). The CDR3 contains 17 residues. Germline V gene data show CDR1 as LNHNV and CDR2 as YYDKDF (reference sequence). Between the trimmed V and J ends, which lost 1 base and 2 bases, there was a span of 15 bases. The CDR3 loop reads CATSRGSLADTYNEQFF. Written as DNA, the CDR3 is TGTGCCACCAGCAGAGGTTCACTAGCCGATACCTACAATGAGCAGTTCTTC.

This clone is termed medium-sized. The chain recombines TRBV19 with TRBJ1-4; the D is unclear. This CDR3 region has 13 residues. Germline V gives CDR1 LNHDA, CDR2 SQIVND (reference sequence). Trimming removed 9 bases from V and 8 bases from J, with 16 bases in between. The CDR3 reads CASRHLQAEKLFF. For the CDR3, the DNA is TGTGCCAGCAGACACCTACAAGCAGAAAAACTGTTTTTT. Complete variable domain (other parts from reference TRBV19 and TRBJ1-4): DGGITQSPKYLFRKEGQNVTLSCEQNLNHDAMYWYRQDPGQGLRLIYYSQIVNDFQKGDIAEGYSVSREKKESFPLTVTSAQKNPTAFYLCASRHLQAEKLFFGSGTQLSVL.

This clone was detected only once. V is TRBV9 and J is TRBJ1-6, with D unresolved. Deletions cut 0 bases from V and 6 bases from J, with 10 bases between. The CDR3 is made up of 15 amino acids. Germline V CDR1 and CDR2: SGDLS, YYNGEE. The CDR3: CASSVDSYPNSPLHF. CDR3 DNA: TGTGCCAGCAGCGTAGATTCATATCCTAATTCACCCCTCCACTTT.

The rearrangement joins TRBV28 to TRBJ2-3, with D perhaps being TRBD1 or TRBD2 (6 bases each). The V end was cut by 3 bases, the J end by 6 bases, with 16 bases between. The CDR3 is 15 residues long. Germline CDR1 is MDHEN and CDR2 is SYDVKM. This chain's CDR3 is CASSLGGGAIDTQYF. The CDR3 coding sequence is TGTGCCAGCAGTTTGGGGGGCGGAGCCATCGATACGCAGTATTTT.

The chain recombines TRBV28 with TRBJ2-2; D not certain. There are 11 residues in the CDR3. In germline, CDR1 is MDHEN, CDR2 SYDVKM. V lost 3 bases and J 7 bases, leaving 3 bases between the germline ends. CDR3 DNA: TGTGCCAGCAGTTTCTTCGGGGAGCTGTTTTTT. Protein sequence: CASSFFGELFF.

The genes are TRBV5-4 and TRBJ2-5, with 11 nucleotides matching TRBD2. V dropped 4 bases and J dropped 4; count of bases not matched to a gene: 6. Germline CDR1 is SGHNT and CDR2 is YYREEE (reference sequence). The length of the CDR3 is 15 residues. The CDR3 spells CASSLSGGAGETQYF. The DNA of the CDR3 is TGTGCCAGCAGCCTTAGCGGGGGGGCCGGAGAGACCCAGTACTTC.

The J gene is TRBJ2-7, the V gene TRBV7-2; tentative D call: TRBD1 (5 bases). The ends were cut back, 8 bases at V and 1 base at J, with 12 bases in the middle. Germline V gene sequence: CDR1 SGHTA, CDR2 FQGNSA. The CDR3 consists of 13 residues. CDR3 DNA: TGTGCCAGCGGCTACGACAGATCCTACGAGCAGTACTTC. This encodes CASGYDRSYEQYF.

This chain uses TRBV5-1 with TRBJ2-5; the match to TRBD2 covers 10 bases. The J segment lost 2 bases and the V segment lost 4 bases, leaving 5 bases of the junction unmatched. This CDR3 is built from 15 residues. Germline CDR1 reads SGHRS; CDR2 reads YFSETQ. In DNA form, the CDR3 reads TGCGCCAGCAGCATACAGACTAGCGGGCAAGAGACCCAGTACTTC. Protein: CASSIQTSGQETQYF. The full variable domain, with the rest looked up from reference TRBV5-1 and TRBJ2-5, is KAGVTQTPRYLIKTRGQQVTLSCSPISGHRSVSWYQQTPGQGLQFLFEYFSETQRNKGNFPGRFSGRQFSNSRSEMNVSTLELGDSALYLCASSIQTSGQETQYFGPGTRLLVL.

The chain combines TRBV6-1 with TRBJ1-2; no reliable D call. The CDR3 contains 13 residues. Germline CDR1 MNHNS, CDR2 SASEGT. Trimming pared 1 base from V and 2 bases from J, leaving 5 bases between. CDR3 in DNA: TGTGCCAGCAGTGAAGGTCTCAACTATGGCTACACCTTC. Protein sequence: CASSEGLNYGYTF.

V gene TRBV5-4 combines with J gene TRBJ2-7; D possibly corresponds to TRBD1 (6 bases). Germline V CDR1 and CDR2: SGHNT, YYREEE (reference sequence). The ends were cut back, 1 base at V and 3 bases at J, with 11 bases in the middle. This CDR3 is 14 amino acids long. The CDR3 coding sequence is TGTGCCAGCAGCTTGAATAGGGGGAACTACGAGCAGTACTTC. Amino acid sequence: CASSLNRGNYEQYF.

A single count supports this clone. The V and J genes are TRBV4-3 and TRBJ1-3; D possibly corresponds to TRBD1 (5 bases). Germline values: CDR1 LGHNA, CDR2 YSLEER. The CDR3 is made up of 18 amino acids. V lost 0 bases and J 0 bases, leaving 15 bases between the germline ends. The DNA of the CDR3 is TGCGCCAGCAGCCAAGAGTGGAGGAAGGGGTACTCTGGAAACACCATATATTTT. Its protein product is CASSQEWRKGYSGNTIYF.

The DNA for the CDR3 is TGTGCCACCAGCAGAGTTTCAGGAGGGGGCGCAAGGGGCAATCAGCCCCAGCATTTT. Protein sequence: CATSRVSGGGARGNQPQHF. The chain uses TRBV15 and TRBJ1-5; 7 nucleotides line up with TRBD1. This CDR3 region has 19 residues. Germline CDR1 reads LNHNV; CDR2 reads YYDKDF (reference sequence). Unmatched junction bases numbered 14, after V lost 1 base and J lost 2 bases.

The chain uses TRBV10-3 and TRBJ2-7; the match to TRBD1 covers 7 bases. Germline V gene data show CDR1 as ENHRY and CDR2 as SYGVKD. V shed 8 bases and J 6 bases; nucleotides not matched to a gene: 13. This CDR3 is 14 amino acids long. CDR3 protein: CAIGRHDRVLEQYF. The CDR3 bases are TGTGCCATCGGCCGGCATGACAGGGTGCTCGAGCAGTACTTC.

The rearrangement uses TRBV4-3 and TRBJ2-1, with 7 bases that match TRBD2. The junction had 5 bases not matched to a gene; V was cut back by 1 base and J by 5 bases. The CDR3 sequence is 15 residues long. CDR1 is LGHNA, CDR2 YSLEER, per germline. In DNA, the CDR3 is TGCGCCAGCAGCCAAGTCAGTCGGGGGGACAATGAGCAGTTCTTC. This codes for CASSQVSRGDNEQFF.

The J gene is TRBJ2-2, the V gene TRBV4-2; unclear D gene. The CDR3 runs to 16 residues. CDR1 and CDR2 from the germline V gene are LGHNA and YNFKEQ. V shed 0 bases and J shed 1 base, with 9 bases lying between them. CDR3 amino acids: CASSQDLRRNTGELFF. The CDR3 coding sequence is TGTGCCAGCAGCCAAGATCTTAGGCGGAACACCGGGGAGCTGTTTTTT.

The V and J genes are TRBV5-1 and TRBJ2-5, with 10 bases identical to TRBD1. The CDR3 extends over 14 amino acids. With V trimmed by 4 bases and J by 3 bases, 3 bases remained unmatched. CDR1 is SGHRS and CDR2 is YFSETQ in the germline V gene. The DNA of the CDR3 is TGCGCCAGCAGCACAGGACAGGGGGAAGAGACCCAGTACTTC. It is translated as CASSTGQGEETQYF.

The chain has TRBV6-1 and TRBJ2-7; 7 bases fit TRBD1. The ends lost 4 bases at V and 1 base at J; junction bases unmatched: 7. CDR1 is MNHNS and CDR2 is SASEGT in the germline V gene. The CDR3 extends over 15 amino acids. The CDR3 here is CASSVTHRGSYEQYF. CDR3 in DNA: TGTGCCAGCAGTGTAACTCACAGGGGATCCTACGAGCAGTACTTC.